These 17 T cell receptor beta chains originate from one sample sequenced in a study of blood T cell repertoires in COVID-19 (TCRdb year 2020). Libraries were built with the immunoSEQ multiplex PCR assay. TCRdb stores this immuneACCESS table with in-frame sequences only. Part of the clones is absent; in the studies checked, under half of the shortfall reflects unresolved V genes, and no reason is known for the rest. This sample gives 450,000 or so clones in total; about 91% of them show up just once. The leading ten clones occupy less than 2% of the sample. The specimen sequenced was peripheral blood. The source is a woman aged 40 to 50 with COVID-19, enrolled during active disease.

This clone has only one observation. The chain carries TRBV2 and TRBJ1-5; possible D gene TRBD1, 6 bases. Germline CDR1 SNHLY, CDR2 FYNNEI. V was shortened by 9 bases and J by 1 base, with 16 bases between the two germline ends. The CDR3 is 15 residues long. The CDR3 protein is CASDEGGVSNQPQHF. Written as DNA, the CDR3 is TGTGCCAGTGACGAGGGGGGGGTGAGCAATCAGCCCCAGCATTTT.

As to this clone: This specimen includes other DNA sequences encoding the same CDR3. The chain joins TRBV29-1 to TRBJ1-1; 7 bases are shared with TRBD1. The CDR3 has 13 amino acids. Germline V gives CDR1 SQVTM, CDR2 ANQGSEA. V shed 5 bases, J shed 0 bases, and the junction held 3 bases outside the gene matches. The CDR3 nucleotides are TGCAGCGTTCGAACAGGGGTGAACACTGAAGCTTTCTTT. Its protein is CSVRTGVNTEAFF.

The chain carries TRBV6-5 and TRBJ1-1; no firm D call. V was cut by 6 bases and J by 1 base, with 6 bases left in between. There are 12 residues in the CDR3. Germline lookup yields CDR1 MNHEY and CDR2 SVGAGI. CDR3 amino acids: CASRRQNTEAFF. CDR3 bases: TGTGCCAGCAGACGACAGAACACTGAAGCTTTCTTT.

This chain uses TRBV6-7 with TRBJ1-2, with a weak D call TRBD1 (5 bases). TRBV6-7 belongs to the ORF category, with a function that is uncertain. V lost 10 bases and J 2 bases, leaving 14 bases between the germline ends. This CDR3 is 13 amino acids long. The CDR3 is CATPGLENYGYTF. In nucleotides, the CDR3 is TGTGCCACCCCAGGGTTGGAGAACTATGGCTACACCTTC.

This chain links TRBV30 with TRBJ1-2; unclear D gene. CDR1 and CDR2 from the germline V gene are GTSNPN and SVGIG (reference sequence). CDR3 length equals 13 residues. Trimming left V 0 bases short and J 8 bases short, with 13 bases between. The CDR3 bases are TGTGCCTGGAGTGTAAATGTCGTCCTCGGCTACACCTTC. Its protein is CAWSVNVVLGYTF.

This chain links TRBV28 with TRBJ1-5; D gene uncertain. The CDR3 is 12 residues long. Germline CDR1 is MDHEN and CDR2 is SYDVKM. Trimming removed 11 bases from V and 2 bases from J, with 10 bases in between. CDR3 coding DNA: TGTGCCGCGCGTAGTGGCAATCAGCCCCAGCATTTT. Translating it yields CAARSGNQPQHF.

This chain links TRBV29-1 with TRBJ1-2, with D possibly being TRBD1 (6 bases). This CDR3 has 11 residues. Germline V gene data show CDR1 as SQVTM and CDR2 as ANQGSEA. V was cut by 5 bases and J by 4 bases, with 8 bases left in between. The CDR3 spells CSVHRAYGYTF. The CDR3 DNA reads TGCAGCGTTCACAGGGCCTATGGCTACACCTTC. The full variable domain, in which reference TRBV29-1 and TRBJ1-2 provide the parts outside the CDR3, is SAVISQKPSRDICQRGTSLTIQCQVDSQVTMMFWYRQQPGQSLTLIATANQGSEATYESGFVIDKFPISRPNLTFSTLTVSNMSPEDSSIYLCSVHRAYGYTFGSGTRLTVV.

The chain links TRBV7-2 to TRBJ1-6; D is perhaps TRBD1 (6 bases). The CDR3 is 17 amino acids. Trimming cost V 1 base and J 4 bases, with 14 bases left between them. Germline loops: CDR1 SGHTA, CDR2 FQGNSA. In DNA, the CDR3 is TGTGCCAGCAGCTTAGAGCGGGGGGCTCCGTATAATTCACCCCTCCACTTT. This encodes CASSLERGAPYNSPLHF.

The chain has TRBV18 and TRBJ2-3, with D perhaps TRBD1 (5 bases). V shed 2 bases and J shed 2 bases, with 14 bases lying between them. This CDR3 has 16 amino acids. In germline, CDR1 is KGHSH, CDR2 LQKENI. The CDR3 loop is CASSPFNVGVTDTQYF. CDR3 sequence (DNA): TGTGCCAGCTCACCATTCAACGTAGGGGTCACAGATACGCAGTATTTT.

V and J are TRBV6-2 or TRBV6-3 and TRBJ1-1; the match to TRBD1 covers 8 bases. CDR3 size: 14 residues. With 5 bases clipped from V and 4 bases from J, the junction kept 6 bases outside the gene matches. Germline V gene data show CDR1 as MNHEY and CDR2 as SVGEGT. The CDR3 sequence is CASSKTGEGTEAFF. CDR3 nucleotide sequence: TGTGCCAGCAGTAAGACAGGGGAGGGCACTGAAGCTTTCTTT.

The chain employs TRBV28 and TRBJ2-1; 11 bases fit TRBD2. Germline V lookup: CDR1 MDHEN, CDR2 SYDVKM. Unmatched junction bases numbered 9, after V lost 6 bases and J lost 8 bases. This CDR3 region has 15 residues. CDR3 coding DNA: TGTGCCAGCAGCCTCACTAGCGGGAGTAGCCATGAGCAGTTCTTC. Protein sequence: CASSLTSGSSHEQFF.

The chain recombines TRBV7-3 with TRBJ1-1; 7 positions match TRBD1. J was trimmed by 4 bases and V by 6 bases; bases with no gene match: 8. This CDR3 is built from 14 residues. Looked up from germline, CDR1 is SGHTA and CDR2 is FQGTGA. The CDR3 protein is CASSPGGRATEAFF. The DNA of the CDR3 is TGTGCCAGCAGTCCAGGGGGGCGAGCCACTGAAGCTTTCTTT. Full variable domain (outside the CDR3, taken from reference TRBV7-3 and TRBJ1-1): GAGVSQTPSNKVTEKGKYVELRCDPISGHTALYWYRQSLGQGPEFLIYFQGTGAADDSGLPNDRFFAVRPEGSVSTLKIQRTERGDSAVYLCASSPGGRATEAFFGQGTRLTVV.

The V and J genes are TRBV7-9 and TRBJ1-1; 8 bases line up with TRBD1. V lost 6 bases to trimming and J lost 3 bases; unmatched junction nucleotides: 3. CDR1 SEHNR and CDR2 FQNEAQ come from the germline V gene (reference sequence). CDR3 length equals 13 residues. CDR3 in DNA: TGTGCCAGCAGTGACAGGGGTGACACTGAAGCTTTCTTT. Residues: CASSDRGDTEAFF.

The chain recombines TRBV28 with TRBJ2-7; the D gene is possibly TRBD1 (5 bases). Trimming pared 7 bases from V and 1 base from J, leaving 14 bases between. Germline assignment: CDR1 MDHEN and CDR2 SYDVKM. This CDR3 is 14 amino acids long. CDR3 in amino acids: CASTPRAYSYEQYF. For the CDR3, the DNA is TGTGCCAGCACCCCCAGGGCCTATTCCTACGAGCAGTACTTC.

The V gene is TRBV6-5, the J gene TRBJ1-1; 8 bases align to TRBD1. The CDR3 runs to 14 residues. Germline V gives CDR1 MNHEY, CDR2 SVGAGI. The V segment lost 0 bases and the J segment 8 bases; nucleotides outside the gene matches: 5. Here the CDR3 reads CASSYSTDRGEAFF. CDR3 sequence (DNA): TGTGCCAGCAGTTACTCGACCGACAGGGGCGAAGCTTTCTTT.

The chain combines TRBV27 with TRBJ1-2; D may be TRBD1 (5 bases). This CDR3 has 15 residues. Per the germline V gene, CDR1 is MNHEY and CDR2 is SMNVEV (reference sequence). Trimming shortened V by 6 bases and J by 0 bases, and 14 bases separated the two germline ends. CDR3 in DNA: TGTGCCAGCAGCACCGGTCAGGGAACTAACTATGGCTACACCTTC. It yields the protein CASSTGQGTNYGYTF.

This clone was found once. This chain joins TRBV4-3 and TRBJ1-6; no reliable D call. V lost 4 bases and J lost 6, with 16 bases in between. Germline lookup yields CDR1 LGHNA and CDR2 YSLEER. The CDR3 has 16 amino acids. The CDR3 bases are TGCGCCAGCAGCCTACAAGATTGGGCCGTTAATTCACCCCTCCACTTT. Protein product: CASSLQDWAVNSPLHF.